What follows is one T cell receptor beta chain and its context. This CDR3 is also generated by other DNA sequences in the sample. Categorization into cohorts depended on clinical history that participants reported. The sample belongs to a study of blood T cell repertoires in COVID-19. In the original processing: For nucleated cells, counts were estimated from reference gene primer amplification. Generated by immunoSEQ multiplex PCR, the TCRdb table keeps only in-frame clones and is missing some. The V and J calls and clone size were taken over from that table, and D and trimming were inferred from the DNA. The table has hundreds of thousands of clones, almost 90% seen once. CDR1 is GTSNPN and CDR2 is SVGIG in the germline V gene (reference sequence). V lost 1 base and J lost 0; bases outside the gene matches: 3. This CDR3 is 15 amino acids long.

The clonotype comes from a woman younger than 30 with acute COVID-19. The genes are TRBV30 and TRBJ2-7, with TRBD2 matching 10 bases. The sequenced sample was PBMCs or T cells enriched from blood (not recorded which). The CDR3 DNA follows: TGTGCCTGGAGTGGGACTAGCGGATCCTCCTACGAGCAGTACTTC. Protein sequence: CAWSGTSGSSYEQYF.